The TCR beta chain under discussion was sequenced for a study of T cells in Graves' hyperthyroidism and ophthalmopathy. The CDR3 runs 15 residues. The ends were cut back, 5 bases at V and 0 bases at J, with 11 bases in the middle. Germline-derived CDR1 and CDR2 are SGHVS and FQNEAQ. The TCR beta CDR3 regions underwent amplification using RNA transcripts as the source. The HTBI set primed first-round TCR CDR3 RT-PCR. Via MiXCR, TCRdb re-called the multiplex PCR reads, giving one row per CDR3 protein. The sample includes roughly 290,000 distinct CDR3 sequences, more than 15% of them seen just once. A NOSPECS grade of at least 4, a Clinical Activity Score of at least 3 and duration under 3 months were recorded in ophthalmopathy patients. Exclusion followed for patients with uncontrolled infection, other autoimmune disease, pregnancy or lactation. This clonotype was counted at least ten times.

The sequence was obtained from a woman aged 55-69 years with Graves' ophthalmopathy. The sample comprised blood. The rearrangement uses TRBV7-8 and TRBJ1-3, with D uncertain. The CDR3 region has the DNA TGTGCCAGCAGCGCCTACCGGGTCTCTGGAAACACCATATATTTT. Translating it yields CASSAYRVSGNTIYF. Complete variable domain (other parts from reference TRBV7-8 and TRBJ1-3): GAGVSQSPRYKVAKRGQDVALRCDPISGHVSLFWYQQALGQGPEFLTYFQNEAQLDKSGLPSDRFFAERPEGSVSTLKIQRTQQEDSAVYLCASSAYRVSGNTIYFGEGSWLTVV.